Listed below are T cell receptor beta chains from one sample, sequenced in a study of shared clonotypes between healthy human individuals. Libraries were prepared by immunoSEQ multiplex PCR; TCRdb keeps only in-frame clonotypes and omits some of them. The table shows nearly 1 million clones, with around three quarters occurring only once. Sequenced sample: memory CD4+ T cells sorted from blood. These receptors originate from a young man in good health. Each CDR3 is given with its conserved first and last residue. Fields, in order: V gene, CDR3 length, J gene, CDR3 protein.

>TRBV4-1|16|TRBJ1-3
CASSLPGTDSGNTIYF
>TRBV5-8|12|TRBJ1-1
CASSRGQGKAFF
>TRBV5-4|19|TRBJ2-1
CASSLAGLAAIITYNEQFF
>TRBV5-1|15|TRBJ2-3
CASSLGSRGADTQYF
>TRBV18|14|TRBJ2-5
CASSPIQGVETQYF
>TRBV7-2|13|TRBJ1-2
CASSQESWYGYTF
>TRBV27|14|TRBJ1-4
CASSLTRNNEKLFF
>TRBV4-1|16|TRBJ2-7
CASSRAVRDSTYEQYF
>TRBV2|15|TRBJ1-2
CASISETGVVYGYTF
>TRBV7-2|16|TRBJ2-1
CASSLTGLAGENEQFF
>TRBV5-1|14|TRBJ2-2
CASSARQVAGELFF
>TRBV5-4|19|TRBJ2-6
CASSPGGAGGPSGANVLTF
>TRBV6-9|17|TRBJ1-6
CASSYLPGSSYNSPLHF
>TRBV30|13|TRBJ2-3
CASTGGRGDTQYF
>TRBV2|15|TRBJ2-5
CASSELLGSKETQYF
>TRBV6-5|11|TRBJ1-2
CAKAFPYGYTF
>TRBV7-9|14|TRBJ1-2
CASSPSRGDYGYTF
>TRBV11-1|15|TRBJ2-7
CASSFGQGGVTEQYF
>TRBV7-2|12|TRBJ2-5
CASSPLTKTQYF
>TRBV28|13|TRBJ1-2
CASSFAGEQGYTF
>TRBV18|17|TRBJ1-3
CASSPGLLRHSGNTIYF
>TRBV2|14|TRBJ1-2
CASSGLDSNYGYTF
>TRBV6-1|14|TRBJ1-6
CASSEAPYNSPLHF
>TRBV5-1|15|TRBJ2-7
CASSLGVGGNYEQYF
>TRBV5-4|12|TRBJ1-2
CASSLGQRGYTF
>TRBV4-3|15|TRBJ1-5
CASSQDHVSNQPQHF
>TRBV10-3|14|TRBJ2-7
CAISETTTAYEQYF
>TRBV6-6|16|TRBJ1-2
CASSDSVLVRDYGYTF
>TRBV28|15|TRBJ2-7
CASGGFNLPHYEQYF
>TRBV18|13|TRBJ1-2
CASSPQERDGYTF
>TRBV6-5|12|TRBJ2-5
CATHQGKETQYF
>TRBV19|16|TRBJ2-2
CASIQREGRGTGELFF
>TRBV29-1|14|TRBJ2-3
CSVRTSGPADTQYF
>TRBV29-1|12|TRBJ2-1
CSVGFRSNEQFF
>TRBV5-6|16|TRBJ2-1
CASNADRTSSYNEQFF
>TRBV5-6|15|TRBJ2-3
CASSYGTGGTDTQYF
>TRBV7-2|16|TRBJ2-5
CASSLASTQGQETQYF
>TRBV28|13|TRBJ2-1
CASSGPQNNEQFF
>TRBV6-1|14|TRBJ2-6
CASTESSGANVLTF
>TRBV5-6|16|TRBJ2-3
CASSLLVGTGTDTQYF
>TRBV15|14|TRBJ2-2
CATSARTGRGELFF
>TRBV4-2|15|TRBJ1-2
CASSQDWGDNYGYTF
>TRBV6-5|13|TRBJ2-2
CASRGQGAGELFF
>TRBV28|15|TRBJ2-7
CASSSPASGRYEQYF
>TRBV18|15|TRBJ2-1
CASSPPEGLVIEQFF
>TRBV10-2|15|TRBJ1-1
CASSESRGRRTEAFF
>TRBV7-8|19|TRBJ1-2
CASSYQKGAVIGANYGYTF
>TRBV5-1|15|TRBJ2-5
CASSLAMGTQETQYF
>TRBV18|14|TRBJ1-3
CASSLRTERDTIYF
>TRBV28|16|TRBJ2-4
CASSTYWGDGKNIQYF
>TRBV30|12|TRBJ1-5
CAWTQGNQPQHF
>TRBV6-6|15|TRBJ1-1
CASSYLSDGGTEAFF
>TRBV5-6|15|TRBJ2-3
CASNRLGSGSDTQYF
>TRBV20-1|11|TRBJ2-7
CSALVAYEQYF